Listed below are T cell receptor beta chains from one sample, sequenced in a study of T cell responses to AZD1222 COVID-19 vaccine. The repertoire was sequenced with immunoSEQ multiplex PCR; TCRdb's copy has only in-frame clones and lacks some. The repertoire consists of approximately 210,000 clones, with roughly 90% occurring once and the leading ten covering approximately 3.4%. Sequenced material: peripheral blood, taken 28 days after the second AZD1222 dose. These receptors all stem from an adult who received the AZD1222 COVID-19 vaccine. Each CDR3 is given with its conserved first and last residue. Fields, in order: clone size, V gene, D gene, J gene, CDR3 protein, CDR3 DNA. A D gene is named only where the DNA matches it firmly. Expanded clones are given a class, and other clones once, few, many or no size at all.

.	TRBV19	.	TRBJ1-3	CASWDTDRSGNTIYF	TGTGCCAGTTGGGACACCGACCGCTCTGGAAACACCATATATTTT
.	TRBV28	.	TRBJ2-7	CASSPGIRESEQYF	TGTGCCAGCAGTCCGGGGATCCGGGAGAGCGAGCAGTACTTC
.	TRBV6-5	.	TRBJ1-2	CASSPMGGNYGYTF	TGTGCCAGCAGTCCTATGGGGGGGAACTATGGCTACACCTTC
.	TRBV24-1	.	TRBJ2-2	CATGGQVITGELFF	TGTGCCACCGGGGGCCAGGTGATCACCGGGGAGCTGTTTTTT
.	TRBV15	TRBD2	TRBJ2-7	CATSRPITGTSGSYEQYF	TGTGCCACCAGCAGACCGATCACCGGGACTAGCGGGAGCTACGAGCAGTACTTC
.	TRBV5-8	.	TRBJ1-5	CASSQGRNQPQHF	TGTGCCAGCAGCCAAGGTCGGAATCAGCCCCAGCATTTT
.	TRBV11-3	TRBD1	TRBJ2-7	CASSLDRVYEQYF	TGTGCCAGCAGCCTTGACAGGGTCTACGAGCAGTACTTC
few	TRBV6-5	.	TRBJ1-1	CASSPRLLEAFF	TGTGCCAGCAGTCCACGGCTGCTTGAAGCTTTCTTT
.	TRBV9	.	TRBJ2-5	CASSPRQIETQYF	TGTGCCAGCAGCCCGCGACAGATTGAGACCCAGTACTTC
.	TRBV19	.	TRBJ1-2	CASSWGTYGYTF	TGTGCCAGTAGTTGGGGGACCTATGGCTACACCTTC
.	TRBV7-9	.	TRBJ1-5	CASSLSGHQPQHF	TGTGCCAGCAGCTTATCAGGGCACCAGCCCCAGCATTTT
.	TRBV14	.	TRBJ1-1	CASNQIGGNTEAFF	TGTGCCAGCAACCAAATAGGAGGGAACACTGAAGCTTTCTTT